The rows below give T cell receptor beta chains drawn from one sample of a study of cytomegalovirus exposure and HLA in healthy donors. Clones were read by immunoSEQ multiplex PCR, and TCRdb kept only the in-frame ones, dropping some. The sample has tens of thousands of clones; about 80% are singletons. The sample was PBMCs. The receptors here all came from a male donor in good health and CMV-seronegative. The CDR3 runs from the conserved cysteine through the conserved F or W. D genes are given only for firm matches. Where a row states a size, it is once, few, many or the class of an expanded clone; other rows omit it.

j_gene	v_gene	d_gene	len	abundance	CDR3aa	CDR3nt
TRBJ2-4	TRBV7-2	NA	14	once	CASSTALARNIQYF	TGTGCCAGCAGCACAGCCCTAGCGAGGAACATTCAGTACTTC
TRBJ2-7	TRBV5-1	NA	15	NA	CASSLVIGRAYEQYF	TGCGCCAGCAGCTTGGTAATCGGCAGGGCCTACGAGCAGTACTTC
TRBJ1-5	TRBV28	TRBD1	15	NA	CASSRPGQGLQPQHF	TGTGCCAGCAGTCGACCGGGACAGGGGTTACAGCCCCAGCATTTT
TRBJ2-7	TRBV28	NA	14	NA	CASSLGRGAYEQYF	TGTGCCAGCAGTTTAGGCCGGGGAGCCTACGAGCAGTACTTC
TRBJ1-6	TRBV4-3	TRBD1	14	NA	CASSRDRDNSPLHF	TGCGCCAGCAGCCGGGACAGAGATAATTCACCCCTCCACTTT
TRBJ2-1	TRBV2	NA	13	NA	CARQVLGYNEQFF	TGTGCCAGACAGGTTTTGGGCTACAATGAGCAGTTCTTC
TRBJ1-1	TRBV6-1	TRBD1	15	NA	CAGPGQLIMNTEAFF	TGTGCCGGCCCGGGACAGCTCATAATGAACACTGAAGCTTTCTTT
TRBJ1-2	TRBV27	TRBD1	15	NA	CASSLGTGGNFGYTF	TGTGCCAGCAGTTTAGGGACAGGGGGTAACTTTGGCTACACCTTC
TRBJ1-4	TRBV7-9	TRBD1	13	NA	CASSSGQGARLFF	TGTGCCAGCAGCTCGGGACAGGGGGCCAGGCTGTTTTTT
TRBJ1-2	TRBV28	NA	14	NA	CASSLSAAIYGYTF	TGTGCCAGCAGTTTATCAGCAGCGATCTATGGCTACACCTTC
TRBJ2-6	TRBV14	NA	17	few	CASSQGFGRSGANVLTF	TGTGCCAGCAGCCAAGGGTTTGGGCGAAGTGGGGCCAACGTCCTGACTTTC
TRBJ1-1	TRBV19	NA	15	NA	CASEDRDSMNTEAFF	TGTGCCTCTGAGGACCGGGACTCCATGAACACTGAAGCTTTCTTT
TRBJ2-7	TRBV9	NA	15	NA	CASSVDTGSRYEQYF	TGTGCCAGCAGCGTAGACACAGGGTCAAGGTACGAGCAGTACTTC
TRBJ1-5	TRBV5-1	TRBD1	14	NA	CASSPGTEHQPQHF	TGCGCCAGCAGCCCCGGGACAGAACATCAGCCCCAGCATTTT
TRBJ2-7	TRBV10-3	NA	13	NA	CAINQGSSYEQYF	TGTGCCATCAACCAGGGGTCCTCCTACGAGCAGTACTTC
TRBJ1-4	TRBV6-6	NA	14	once	CASRLTGTNEKLFF	TGTGCCAGCCGGCTGACAGGAACTAATGAAAAACTGTTTTTT
TRBJ1-5	TRBV27	NA	17	NA	CASSLYGSVHSNQPQHF	TGTGCCAGCAGTTTATATGGCAGCGTACATAGCAATCAGCCCCAGCATTTT
TRBJ2-2	TRBV4-3	NA	15	NA	CASRQLASNTGELFF	TGCGCCAGCAGACAACTAGCTTCAAACACCGGGGAGCTGTTTTTT
TRBJ1-4	TRBV4-3	TRBD1	16	NA	CASSQMDRGANEKLFF	TGCGCCAGCAGCCAGATGGACAGGGGAGCTAATGAAAAACTGTTTTTT
TRBJ2-5	TRBV5-6	TRBD2	14	few	CASSFSTSGETQYF	TGTGCCAGCAGCTTTTCCACTAGCGGGGAGACCCAGTACTTC
TRBJ1-2	TRBV6-1	NA	14	NA	CASSEGGGDYGYTF	TGTGCCAGCAGTGAGGGGGGGGGCGACTATGGCTACACCTTC
TRBJ2-5	TRBV20-1	NA	11	NA	CSPYSQETQYF	TGCAGTCCTTACAGCCAAGAGACCCAGTACTTC
TRBJ2-1	TRBV7-9	TRBD1	15	NA	CASSFGQGAYNEQFF	TGTGCCAGCAGCTTCGGGCAGGGGGCCTACAATGAGCAGTTCTTC
TRBJ1-2	TRBV15	TRBD1	15	NA	CATSRVRDRVNGYTF	TGTGCCACCAGCAGAGTAAGGGACAGGGTGAATGGCTACACCTTC
TRBJ1-4	TRBV28	NA	14	few	CASSPPGGNEKLFF	TGTGCCAGCAGTCCTCCAGGTGGAAATGAAAAACTGTTTTTT
TRBJ2-6	TRBV6-5	NA	15	few	CASSYEDTGANVLTF	TGTGCCAGCAGTTACGAGGACACTGGGGCCAACGTCCTGACTTTC
TRBJ1-2	TRBV5-1	TRBD1	19	NA	CASSLAGTGIGDAIYGYTF	TGCGCCAGCAGCTTGGCCGGGACAGGGATCGGGGACGCGATTTATGGCTACACCTTC
TRBJ1-2	TRBV7-2	NA	14	NA	CASSLALGANGYTF	TGTGCCAGCAGCTTAGCGCTAGGGGCGAATGGCTACACCTTC
TRBJ1-2	TRBV10-1	NA	13	NA	CASSESTHYGYTF	TGCGCCAGCAGTGAGTCTACACACTATGGCTACACCTTC
TRBJ2-2	TRBV7-9	TRBD1	16	NA	CASSLAGQGVTGELFF	TGTGCCAGCAGCTTAGCGGGACAGGGGGTCACCGGGGAGCTGTTTTTT
TRBJ1-2	TRBV6-5	TRBD1	14	once	CASRAGGEGYGYTF	TGTGCCAGCAGGGCAGGGGGCGAGGGCTATGGCTACACCTTC
TRBJ1-1	TRBV6-6	NA	13	once	CASRRDSNTEAFF	TGTGCCAGCAGAAGGGACTCGAACACTGAAGCTTTCTTT
TRBJ1-5	TRBV27	TRBD1	14	NA	CASRKTGGYQPQHF	TGTGCCAGCAGAAAGACAGGGGGCTATCAGCCCCAGCATTTT
TRBJ2-5	TRBV19	NA	16	NA	CASSIGGGVKEETQYF	TGTGCCAGTAGTATAGGAGGGGGGGTTAAGGAAGAGACCCAGTACTTC
TRBJ2-3	TRBV21-1	NA	16	NA	CASSPLTPLPTDTQYF	TGTGCCAGCAGCCCCTTAACCCCACTACCCACAGATACGCAGTATTTT
TRBJ2-7	TRBV5-6	TRBD2	14	NA	CASSLVSGGGEQYF	TGTGCCAGCAGCTTGGTGTCGGGGGGAGGAGAGCAGTACTTC
TRBJ1-2	TRBV9	NA	14	once	CASSVDGGFYGYTF	TGTGCCAGCAGCGTAGATGGAGGGTTCTATGGCTACACCTTC
TRBJ2-2	TRBV28	NA	16	NA	CASSPAVSEGTGELFF	TGTGCCAGCAGTCCCGCGGTCTCCGAGGGCACCGGGGAGCTGTTTTTT
TRBJ1-5	TRBV7-2	TRBD1	15	NA	CASSSDRGGNQPQHF	TGTGCCAGCAGCTCGGACAGGGGGGGCAATCAGCCCCAGCATTTT
TRBJ1-1	TRBV29-1	NA	14	NA	CSGYAGTEHPEAFF	TGCAGCGGATACGCCGGGACTGAACACCCTGAAGCTTTCTTT
TRBJ2-1	TRBV7-2	NA	14	NA	CASSLAGGAAEQFF	TGTGCCAGCAGCTTAGCGGGGGGGGCGGCTGAGCAGTTCTTC
TRBJ2-7	TRBV29-1	TRBD1	14	few	CSVEVGTGSYEQYF	TGCAGCGTTGAAGTAGGGACAGGGTCCTACGAGCAGTACTTC
TRBJ1-1	TRBV5-4	TRBD1	13	NA	CASSPTGDLEAFF	TGTGCCAGCAGCCCGACAGGGGACCTCGAAGCTTTCTTT
TRBJ2-7	TRBV4-3	NA	21	NA	CASSQGRSRPGYQGISYEQYF	TGCGCCAGCAGCCAAGGGAGGAGCCGACCTGGGTATCAAGGCATCTCCTACGAGCAGTACTTC
TRBJ1-1	TRBV30	NA	14	NA	CAWSLGVVNTEAFF	TGTGCCTGGAGCCTCGGGGTTGTGAACACTGAAGCTTTCTTT
TRBJ2-7	TRBV6-6	NA	13	few	CASSPRTGYEQYF	TGTGCCAGCAGTCCCAGGACGGGATACGAGCAGTACTTC
TRBJ1-5	TRBV11-2	NA	14	NA	CASSLSRQFTPQHF	TGTGCCAGCAGCCTAAGCAGACAGTTTACGCCCCAGCATTTT
TRBJ1-1	TRBV7-9	NA	13	once	CASSLAQGLEAFF	TGTGCCAGCAGCTTAGCGCAGGGACTTGAAGCTTTCTTT
TRBJ2-2	TRBV10-2	TRBD2	15	NA	CASGSSGGPTGELFF	TGCGCCAGTGGGTCATCGGGAGGGCCGACCGGGGAGCTGTTTTTT